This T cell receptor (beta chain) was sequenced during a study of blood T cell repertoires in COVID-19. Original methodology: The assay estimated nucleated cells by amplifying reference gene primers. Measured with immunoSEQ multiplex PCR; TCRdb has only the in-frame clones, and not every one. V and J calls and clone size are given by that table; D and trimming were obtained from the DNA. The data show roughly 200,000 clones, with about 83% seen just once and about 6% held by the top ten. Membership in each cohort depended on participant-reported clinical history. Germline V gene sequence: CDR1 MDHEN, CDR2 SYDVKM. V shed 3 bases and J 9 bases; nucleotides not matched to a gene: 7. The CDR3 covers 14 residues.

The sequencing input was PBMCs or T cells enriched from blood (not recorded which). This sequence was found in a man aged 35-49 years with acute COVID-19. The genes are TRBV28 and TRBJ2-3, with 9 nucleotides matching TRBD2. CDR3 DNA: TGTGCCAGCAGTTTTTTAGCGGGAGAGGGGACGCAGTATTTT. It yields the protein CASSFLAGEGTQYF. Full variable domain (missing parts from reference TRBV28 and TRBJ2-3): DVKVTQSSRYLVKRTGEKVFLECVQDMDHENMFWYRQDPGLGLRLIYFSYDVKMKEKGDIPEGYSVSREKKERFSLILESASTNQTSMYLCASSFLAGEGTQYFGPGTRLTVL.